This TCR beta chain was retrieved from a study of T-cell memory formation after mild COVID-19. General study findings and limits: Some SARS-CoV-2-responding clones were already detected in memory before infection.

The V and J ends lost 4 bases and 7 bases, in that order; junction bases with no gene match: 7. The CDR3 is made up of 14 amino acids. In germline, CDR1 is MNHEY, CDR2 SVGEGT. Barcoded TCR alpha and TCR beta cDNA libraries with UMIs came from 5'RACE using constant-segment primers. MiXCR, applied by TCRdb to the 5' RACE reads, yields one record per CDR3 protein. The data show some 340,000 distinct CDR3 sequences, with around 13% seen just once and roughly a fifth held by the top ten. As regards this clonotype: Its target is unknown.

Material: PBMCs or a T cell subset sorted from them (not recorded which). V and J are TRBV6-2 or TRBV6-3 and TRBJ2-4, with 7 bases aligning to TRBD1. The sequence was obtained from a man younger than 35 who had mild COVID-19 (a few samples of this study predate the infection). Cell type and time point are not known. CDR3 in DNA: TGTGCCAGCAGTTCGAACAGGGGTTTGAACATTCAGTACTTC. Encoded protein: CASSSNRGLNIQYF.